One T cell receptor (beta chain) is described in this entry. Its antigen remains unknown. The donors comprised healthy bone marrow donors. At sampling all donors were nominally healthy, likely with unrecorded immune exposures. The data were taken from a study of cytomegalovirus exposure and HLA in healthy donors. The V segment lost 5 bases and the J segment 3 bases; nucleotides outside the gene matches: 14. The V gene's germline CDR1 is SGHRS and CDR2 YFSETQ. This CDR3 is built from 16 residues. In the PCR, 60 Vbeta and 13 Jbeta primers were used. Data came from immunoSEQ multiplex PCR; TCRdb stores just in-frame clones and leaves some out. The table shows some 130,000 clones, with roughly two thirds occurring only once. Whole-study results and caveats: Fewer N-insertions (relative to the approximately 700-donor mean) were reportedly seen in an Asian-associated ancestry cluster in a later analysis.

Specimen: PBMCs. This receptor was identified in a man in his thirties or forties in good health and CMV-seropositive. The V gene is TRBV5-1, the J gene TRBJ2-7, with 7 bases aligning to TRBD2. The CDR3 DNA reads TGCGCCAGCAGACCGACACCTAGCGGCCTTCGCTACGAGCAGTACTTC. Protein product: CASRPTPSGLRYEQYF.